This T cell receptor beta chain was identified in a study of cytomegalovirus exposure and HLA in healthy donors. The PCR employed 60 Vbeta primers together with 13 Jbeta primers. The repertoire was sequenced with immunoSEQ multiplex PCR; TCRdb's copy has only in-frame clones and lacks some. The sample lists fewer than 150,000 clones; over 80% were seen once. CDR3 size: 15 residues. The germline gives CDR1 MNHEY, CDR2 SMNVEV (reference sequence). After removal of 6 bases from V and 6 bases from J, the junction contained 10 bases not matched to a gene. The TCR originated in a man aged 50-59 years in good health and CMV-seronegative. The rearrangement uses TRBV27 and TRBJ1-5; 8 nucleotides agree with TRBD1. The specimen was PBMCs. CDR3 residues: CASSRQGPQSQPQHF. The CDR3 DNA reads TGTGCCAGCAGCCGACAGGGGCCCCAAAGTCAGCCCCAGCATTTT.